This TCR beta chain was sequenced in a study of shared clonotypes between healthy human individuals. Study results and limitations: Researchers found naive subsets generally carried larger estimated richness than memory subsets. How much donors shared clonotypes was expected to be affected by sequencing depth. Lower generation probabilities were found for non-shared clonotypes than for those shared by all four donors.

This clone was counted ten times or more. The antigen remains unidentified. CDR1 is SNHLY and CDR2 is FYNNEI in the germline V gene. The trim removed 5 bases at V and 3 bases at J, leaving 7 bases unmatched. The CDR3 loop spans 15 amino acids. In the CD4+ fraction, cells were divided into CD45RA+ naive and CD45RA-negative memory subsets. Profiled with immunoSEQ multiplex PCR; TCRdb holds only in-frame clones, not every one. The sample carries about 1 million clones, under 80% recorded once. Sequenced input: memory CD4+ T cells sorted from blood. Subset in this sample: CD45RA-negative fraction. The V call is TRBV2, the J call TRBJ1-5; 7 nucleotides align to TRBD1. This receptor was identified in a young man in good health. The CDR3 loop is CASSKDRDFNQPQHF. The CDR3 DNA reads TGTGCCAGCAGTAAAGACAGGGATTTCAATCAGCCCCAGCATTTT.